The source of this T cell receptor (beta chain) is a study of OX40 agonist ivuxolimab in advanced cancers. About the study: Participants, 75% to 85% male, averaged approximately 65 years of age, ranging from 23 to 79. One patient with hepatocellular carcinoma and two with cutaneous melanoma, three in all, had partial responses. Study observations and caveats: On average, CD8+ T cells had more expanded clones than CD4+.

CDR1 is SGHTA and CDR2 is FQGNSA in the germline V gene. This CDR3 has 13 amino acids. V was shortened by 5 bases and J by 4 bases, with 9 bases between the two germline ends. Details on this clone: Its antigen is currently unknown.

The repertoire was sequenced with immunoSEQ multiplex PCR; TCRdb's copy has only in-frame clones and lacks some. The table lists more than 60,000 clones, around 86% of them singletons. The material was CD4+ or CD8+ T cells sorted from blood, obtained in a trial of the OX40 agonist ivuxolimab. This chain joins TRBV7-2 and TRBJ1-3, with D hard to call. This clonotype was sampled from an adult with an advanced solid tumor such as melanoma, head and neck, liver or kidney cancer. CDR3 nucleotides: TGTGCCAGCAGCCTCCCCGGAGGAAACACCATATATTTT. Translated, it gives CASSLPGGNTIYF.